Listed below are T cell receptor beta chains from one sample, sequenced in a study of cytomegalovirus exposure and HLA in healthy donors. Method: immunoSEQ multiplex PCR; TCRdb's copy keeps in-frame clones and lacks some. The sample shows 190,000 or so clones, about 80% of them seen only once. Sequencing used PBMCs. These receptors all come from a young woman in good health and CMV-seropositive. The conserved cysteine and the conserved F or W are not part of the CDR3 here. The D gene is left open where the match is weak.

D gene | V gene | CDR3 protein
- | TRBV7-9 | ASSLGEGEQF
- | TRBV7-2 | ASSPSAGRPTDTQY
- | TRBV2 | ASSWDLGGGYT
- | TRBV2 | ASSDFGGGGEAF
- | TRBV5-1 | ASSPQALETQY
TRBD1 | TRBV6-1 | ASQDRLGNQPQH
- | TRBV7-6 | ASSRSSLETQY
TRBD2 | TRBV27 | ASHGGAGELF
- | TRBV5-1 | ASSSLPRGNYGYT
- | TRBV18 | ASRPGTGSGTEAF
- | TRBV7-9 | ASNQGPGNTIY
- | TRBV6-1 | ASAGEAYEQY
- | TRBV19 | ASGLKRVTGELF
- | TRBV20-1 | SARAAYGYT
TRBD1 | TRBV6-5 | ASRQQGRNQPQH
- | TRBV4-1 | ASSHDRVGNQPQH
- | TRBV7-6 | ASSLVGGRGEQY
- | TRBV7-9 | ASSLVTSMSNYGYT
TRBD1 | TRBV10-3 | AISTGTGNSDTQY
TRBD2 | TRBV6-1 | ASSSGGNSNEQF
TRBD2 | TRBV19 | ASSIDRTSWETQY
- | TRBV5-1 | ASSSGGGETQY
- | TRBV11-2 | ASSLRGKSYNEQF
TRBD2 | TRBV9 | ASSLAGGPDEQF
- | TRBV28 | ASSLNYGYT
- | TRBV6-5 | ASSYLGVDRRGQF
TRBD1 | TRBV14 | ASSLETGGRSLSAF
TRBD1 | TRBV18 | ASSPGQGSYNEQF
TRBD1 | TRBV28 | ASIEGAANYGYT